This passage covers 32 T cell receptor beta chains from one sample sequenced in a study of T cell changes during pregnancy in multiple sclerosis. TCRdb's copy holds only in-frame clones and misses some; the assay was immunoSEQ multiplex PCR. The data show approximately 97,000 clones, 91% seen once. Sequencing was performed on peripheral blood, taken after pregnancy. The receptor source for this set is a female donor in good health, enrolled as a control in a pregnancy study.

J is TRBJ2-7 and V is TRBV7-9; 7 bases line up with TRBD1. Trimming removed 5 bases from V and 12 bases from J; junction bases left unmatched: 10. Germline values: CDR1 SEHNR, CDR2 FQNEAQ (reference sequence). CDR3 size: 12 residues. The CDR3 protein is CASSRDSRRPYF. As DNA, the CDR3 is TGTGCCAGCAGCCGGGACAGCCGTAGACCGTACTTC.

The chain has TRBV7-9 and TRBJ1-2; no clear D. V lost 1 base, J lost 8 bases, and 11 bases lay in between. This CDR3 has 13 residues. Germline loops: CDR1 SEHNR, CDR2 FQNEAQ (reference sequence). Here the CDR3 reads CASSLGVGSGYTF. The CDR3 DNA reads TGTGCCAGCAGCTTAGGGGTGGGTAGCGGCTACACCTTC.

The chain employs TRBV23-1 and TRBJ2-1; D may be TRBD1 (6 bases). TRBV23-1 is recorded as an ORF, its role being uncertain. V was trimmed by 5 bases and J by 2 bases, leaving 13 bases between them. The CDR3 is made up of 15 amino acids. The CDR3 sequence: CASSYTGNPYNEQFF. In DNA, the CDR3 is TGCGCCAGCAGTTACACAGGGAACCCCTACAATGAGCAGTTCTTC.

The rearrangement joins TRBV4-3 to TRBJ2-3; 9 bases map to TRBD2. From germline, CDR1 is LGHNA and CDR2 YSLEER. Trimming removed 0 bases from V and 6 bases from J; junction bases left unmatched: 7. The CDR3 extends over 16 amino acids. CDR3 in amino acids: CASSQDPAGGLDTQYF. The CDR3 coding sequence is TGCGCCAGCAGCCAAGACCCAGCGGGGGGTTTGGATACGCAGTATTTT.

CDR3 region: CSPRGGSEQYF. Written as DNA, the CDR3 is TGCAGTCCCCGCGGGGGGTCCGAGCAGTACTTC. The V and J genes are TRBV20-1 and TRBJ2-7, with TRBD2 matching over 8 bases. V lost 8 bases to trimming and J lost 6 bases; unmatched junction nucleotides: 6. This CDR3 is 11 amino acids long. Germline-derived CDR1 and CDR2 are DFQATT and SNEGSKA (reference sequence).

This rearrangement joins TRBV28 to TRBJ2-3; TRBD2 agrees at 9 bases. This CDR3 spans 16 amino acids. CDR1 and CDR2 from the germline V gene are MDHEN and SYDVKM. The V segment lost 4 bases and the J segment 5 bases; nucleotides outside the gene matches: 10. The CDR3 sequence is CASSSGAGGGKDTQYF. DNA of the CDR3: TGTGCCAGCAGTTCCGGTGCGGGGGGGGGTAAAGATACGCAGTATTTT. Full variable domain (remainder filled in from reference TRBV28 and TRBJ2-3): DVKVTQSSRYLVKRTGEKVFLECVQDMDHENMFWYRQDPGLGLRLIYFSYDVKMKEKGDIPEGYSVSREKKERFSLILESASTNQTSMYLCASSSGAGGGKDTQYFGPGTRLTVL.

The chain links TRBV11-2 to TRBJ1-4; D perhaps matches TRBD1 (6 bases). Germline V gene data show CDR1 as SGHAT and CDR2 as FQNNGV. Trimming removed 0 bases from V and 3 bases from J, with 8 bases in between. The CDR3 consists of 15 residues. The chain's CDR3 is CASSLDPGANEKLFF. DNA for the CDR3: TGTGCCAGCAGCTTAGACCCAGGGGCTAATGAAAAACTGTTTTTT.

The count of this clone is one. The chain carries TRBV7-2 and TRBJ2-5, with 8 bases aligning to TRBD2. Germline CDR1 SGHTA, CDR2 FQGNSA. CDR3 length equals 13 residues. Trimming removed 6 bases from V and 5 bases from J; junction bases left unmatched: 5. CDR3 nucleotides: TGTGCCAGCAGTCGCCCGGGAGGGGAGACCCAGTACTTC. It codes for CASSRPGGETQYF.

The chain carries TRBV7-9 and TRBJ2-5; TRBD1 might be the D (6 bases). The CDR3 sequence is 13 residues long. Trimming pared 6 bases from V and 2 bases from J, leaving 10 bases between. Germline loops: CDR1 SEHNR, CDR2 FQNEAQ (reference sequence). Here the CDR3 reads CASRGHPQETQYF. The DNA of the CDR3 is TGTGCCAGCAGGGGACACCCGCAAGAGACCCAGTACTTC.

Here the CDR3 reads CASSSGQETTDTQYF. The CDR3 nucleotides read TGTGCCAGCTCCTCCGGACAGGAGACCACAGATACGCAGTATTTT. V is TRBV18 and J is TRBJ2-3; 7 bases are shared with TRBD1. Per the germline V gene, CDR1 is KGHSH and CDR2 is LQKENI. The CDR3 runs 15 residues. V shed 6 bases, J shed 2 bases, and the junction held 8 bases outside the gene matches.

The chain couples TRBV18 to TRBJ2-1, with TRBD2 identical over 10 bases. Germline V gives CDR1 KGHSH, CDR2 LQKENI. CDR3 length: 15 residues. V dropped 3 bases and J dropped 7; count of bases not matched to a gene: 6. CDR3 region: CASSPPAGGPNEQFF. DNA of the CDR3: TGTGCCAGCTCACCCCCAGCGGGGGGGCCAAATGAGCAGTTCTTC.

CDR3 DNA: TGTGCCAGCAGAGGGGGCTACGAGCAGTACTTC. It encodes CASRGGYEQYF. This chain connects TRBV2 to TRBJ2-7; D perhaps matches TRBD1 (6 bases). CDR1 is SNHLY and CDR2 is FYNNEI in the germline V gene. This CDR3 is built from 11 residues. The V end lost 6 bases, the J end lost 3 bases, and 6 bases lay between the germline ends. Based on the CDR3 plus reference TRBV2 and TRBJ2-7, the full variable domain is EPEVTQTPSHQVTQMGQEVILRCVPISNHLYFYWYRQILGQKVEFLVSFYNNEISEKSEIFDDQFSVERPDGSNFTLKIRSTKLEDSAMYFCASRGGYEQYFGPGTRLTVT.

The chain links TRBV4-3 to TRBJ1-6, with 10 bases aligning to TRBD1. Germline loops: CDR1 LGHNA, CDR2 YSLEER. The CDR3 totals 16 residues. The V gene end was trimmed by 0 bases and the J gene end by 9 bases; junction bases not matched to a gene: 5. In DNA, the CDR3 is TGCGCCAGCAGCCAAGATCTAGGACAGGGGGGTTCACCCCTCCACTTT. It translates to CASSQDLGQGGSPLHF.

V usage is TRBV10-3 and J usage is TRBJ1-4, with 9 bases lining up with TRBD1. The junction had 8 bases not matched to a gene; V was cut back by 5 bases and J by 1 base. The CDR3 consists of 17 residues. Germline V gene data show CDR1 as ENHRY and CDR2 as SYGVKD. CDR3 nucleotide sequence: TGTGCCATCAGTCCGGGACAGGGATCCAGAACTAATGAAAAACTGTTTTTT. The encoded protein is CAISPGQGSRTNEKLFF.

V is TRBV28 and J is TRBJ1-5; the match to TRBD1 covers 10 bases. The CDR3 sequence is 17 residues long. The germline CDR1 and CDR2 sequences are MDHEN and SYDVKM. Losses at the gene ends were 2 bases for V and 7 bases for J; bases not matched to a gene: 11. The CDR3 spells CASSLPHRTGGGQPQHF. CDR3 DNA: TGTGCCAGCAGTTTACCCCACCGGACAGGGGGAGGACAGCCCCAGCATTTT.

The chain has TRBV4-3 and TRBJ1-2; TRBD1 agrees at 9 bases. V shed 1 base, J shed 8 bases, and the junction held 5 bases outside the gene matches. Germline assignment: CDR1 LGHNA and CDR2 YSLEER. This CDR3 is built from 14 residues. CDR3 residues: CASSQGDRAGGYTF. The CDR3 DNA sequence: TGCGCCAGCAGCCAAGGGGACAGGGCTGGCGGCTACACCTTC.

The chain employs TRBV6-1 and TRBJ1-2; D gene unclear. CDR1 and CDR2 from the germline V gene are MNHNS and SASEGT. This CDR3 region has 13 residues. V was clipped by 6 bases and J by 6 bases, with 14 bases between them. The CDR3 is CASRAPGSHGYTF. The CDR3 DNA is TGTGCCAGCAGGGCCCCAGGTTCCCATGGCTACACCTTC.

The chain joins TRBV5-5 to TRBJ2-7; D is perhaps TRBD1 (6 bases). The germline V gene encodes CDR1 SGHKS and CDR2 YYEKEE (reference sequence). The CDR3 length is 17 residues. Between the trimmed V and J ends, which lost 3 bases and 0 bases, there was a span of 19 bases. The CDR3 DNA sequence: TGTGCCAGCAGCTCTGGGACACTAACCCTGGGCTCCTACGAGCAGTACTTC. This codes for CASSSGTLTLGSYEQYF.

The rearrangement joins TRBV28 to TRBJ1-5; 8 bases are a match to TRBD1. CDR1 and CDR2 (germline): MDHEN, SYDVKM. The trim removed 4 bases at V and 7 bases at J, leaving 12 bases unmatched. This CDR3 has 16 amino acids. The CDR3 bases are TGTGCCAGCAGTTCGAACAACTTACAGGGGGTCCAGCCCCAGCATTTT. This codes for CASSSNNLQGVQPQHF. The whole variable domain, remainder taken from reference TRBV28 and TRBJ1-5, is DVKVTQSSRYLVKRTGEKVFLECVQDMDHENMFWYRQDPGLGLRLIYFSYDVKMKEKGDIPEGYSVSREKKERFSLILESASTNQTSMYLCASSSNNLQGVQPQHFGDGTRLSIL.

V usage is TRBV6-6 and J usage is TRBJ1-2; 8 positions match TRBD1. CDR1 is MNHNY and CDR2 is SVGAGI in the germline V gene (reference sequence). The CDR3 runs 13 residues. V lost 8 bases, J lost 3 bases, and 5 bases stayed unmatched. The CDR3 reads CASQGAEYYGYTF. The CDR3, as DNA: TGTGCCAGCCAGGGGGCGGAATACTATGGCTACACCTTC.

The chain couples TRBV19 to TRBJ2-3; a possible D gene is TRBD1 (5 bases). The CDR3 contains 13 residues. V was shortened by 2 bases and J by 4 bases, with 7 bases between the two germline ends. In germline, CDR1 is LNHDA, CDR2 SQIVND (reference sequence). This CDR3 is CASSISRADTQYF. The CDR3 DNA sequence: TGTGCCAGTAGTATATCCAGGGCAGATACGCAGTATTTT.

This rearrangement joins TRBV11-3 to TRBJ2-3; TRBD2 matches at 9 bases. Germline-derived CDR1 and CDR2 are SGHNT and YENEEA. The ends lost 1 base at V and 2 bases at J; junction bases unmatched: 4. The CDR3 loop spans 16 amino acids. The CDR3 reads CASSLGASGVTDTQYF. The DNA of the CDR3 is TGTGCCAGCAGCTTAGGGGCTAGCGGGGTCACAGATACGCAGTATTTT.

V is TRBV5-6 and J is TRBJ2-4; 10 nucleotides match TRBD1. This CDR3 is built from 15 residues. Trimming took 4 bases from V and 6 from J; bases not matched to a gene: 7. The germline V gene encodes CDR1 SGHDT and CDR2 YYEEEE. The CDR3 region is CASSGGTGEGNIQYF. The DNA of the CDR3 is TGTGCCAGCAGCGGGGGGACAGGGGAGGGAAACATTCAGTACTTC.

This sequence joins TRBV5-6 and TRBJ1-5, with unresolved D. CDR1 is SGHDT, CDR2 YYEEEE, per germline. V lost 4 bases and J 5 bases, leaving 7 bases between the germline ends. The CDR3 has 12 residues. The CDR3 nucleotides read TGTGCCAGCAGCGCTAATTATCAGCCCCAGCATTTT. Translated, it gives CASSANYQPQHF.

The J gene is TRBJ2-5, the V gene TRBV7-2; 7 nucleotides agree with TRBD2. The end of the DNA aligns better with TRBJ2-7, so the J call may be wrong. The CDR3 length is 15 residues. CDR1 and CDR2 from the germline V gene are SGHTA and FQGNSA. In DNA form, the CDR3 reads TGTGCCAGCAGCTTAGGGGCCAGCGGGGCCTACGAGCAGTACTTC. Protein sequence: CASSLGASGAYEQYF.

The chain uses TRBV7-8 and TRBJ1-6; D is possibly TRBD1 (6 bases). CDR3 length: 14 residues. CDR1 SGHVS and CDR2 FQNEAQ come from the germline V gene. Deletions cut 5 bases from V and 9 bases from J, with 14 bases between. CDR3 sequence reads: CASSPDRLGSPLHF. The CDR3 nucleotides are TGTGCCAGCAGCCCTGACAGGCTTGGTTCACCCCTCCACTTT.

This chain connects TRBV7-3 to TRBJ2-1, with 11 nucleotides matching TRBD2. The CDR3 runs 14 residues. The germline gives CDR1 SGHTA, CDR2 FQGTGA. V lost 8 bases, J lost 4 bases, and 4 bases stayed unmatched. This CDR3 is CASGTSGGYNEQFF. The CDR3 DNA reads as TGTGCCAGCGGAACTAGCGGGGGATACAATGAGCAGTTCTTC.

In the case of this clone: Other DNA sequences in this specimen translate into the identical CDR3. The J gene is TRBJ1-1, the V gene TRBV15; a weak D match, TRBD1 (5 bases). The V gene's germline CDR1 is LNHNV and CDR2 YYDKDF (reference sequence). The V end lost 5 bases, the J end lost 0 bases, and 10 bases lay between the germline ends. The CDR3 is 14 amino acids. This chain's CDR3 is CATSLDSMNTEAFF. CDR3 DNA sequence: TGTGCCACCAGCTTAGACAGTATGAACACTGAAGCTTTCTTT.

V is TRBV6-4 and J is TRBJ1-4; 8 bases are a match to TRBD1. CDR3 length: 16 residues. With 5 bases clipped from V and 0 bases from J, the junction kept 5 bases outside the gene matches. Germline assignment: CDR1 MRHNA and CDR2 SNTAGT. As DNA, the CDR3 is TGTGCCAGCAGTCCAGGGGGCCCCGCAACTAATGAAAAACTGTTTTTT. Translating gives CASSPGGPATNEKLFF.

The V and J genes are TRBV19 and TRBJ1-1; 9 nucleotides align to TRBD1. CDR3 size: 15 residues. Unmatched junction bases numbered 6, after V lost 4 bases and J lost 3 bases. CDR1 is LNHDA and CDR2 is SQIVND in the germline V gene (reference sequence). CDR3 in DNA: TGTGCCAGTAGTAACAACAGGGGGCGCGACACTGAAGCTTTCTTT. This gives the protein CASSNNRGRDTEAFF.

V gene TRBV11-2 combines with J gene TRBJ1-2, with D unresolved. The germline CDR1 and CDR2 sequences are SGHAT and FQNNGV. The ends were cut back, 1 base at V and 3 bases at J, with 6 bases in the middle. The CDR3 runs 13 residues. The CDR3 DNA is TGTGCCAGCAGCTTAGGACGGGACTATGGCTACACCTTC. It codes for CASSLGRDYGYTF. The variable domain in full, completed from reference TRBV11-2 and TRBJ1-2, reads EAGVAQSPRYKIIEKRQSVAFWCNPISGHATLYWYQQILGQGPKLLIQFQNNGVVDDSQLPKDRFSAERLKGVDSTLKIQPAKLEDSAVYLCASSLGRDYGYTFGSGTRLTVV.

This CDR3 is CASSIDRWDRGLRVDTQYF. The CDR3 region has the DNA TGTGCCAGTAGTATAGATCGGTGGGACAGGGGGCTTCGAGTAGATACGCAGTATTTT. V usage is TRBV19 and J usage is TRBJ2-3, with 12 bases aligning to TRBD1. CDR1 and CDR2 from the germline V gene are LNHDA and SQIVND (reference sequence). The V segment lost 0 bases and the J segment 5 bases; nucleotides outside the gene matches: 12. This CDR3 is 19 amino acids long.